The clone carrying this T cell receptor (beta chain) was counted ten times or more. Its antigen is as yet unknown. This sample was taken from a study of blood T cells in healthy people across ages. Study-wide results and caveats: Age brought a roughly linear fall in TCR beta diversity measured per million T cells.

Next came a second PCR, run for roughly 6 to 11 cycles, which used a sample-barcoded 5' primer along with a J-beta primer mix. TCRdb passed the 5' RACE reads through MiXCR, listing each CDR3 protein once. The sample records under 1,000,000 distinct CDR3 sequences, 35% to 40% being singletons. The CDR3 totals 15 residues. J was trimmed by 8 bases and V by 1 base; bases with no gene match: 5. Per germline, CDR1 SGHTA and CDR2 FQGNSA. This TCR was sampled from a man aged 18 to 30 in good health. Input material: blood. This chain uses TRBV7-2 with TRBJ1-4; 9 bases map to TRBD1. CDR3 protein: CASSLVGTGSEKLFF. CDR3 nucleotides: TGTGCCAGCAGCTTAGTTGGGACAGGGAGCGAAAAACTGTTTTTT. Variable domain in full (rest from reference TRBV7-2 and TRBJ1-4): GAGVSQSPSNKVTEKGKDVELRCDPISGHTALYWYRQSLGQGLEFLIYFQGNSAPDKSGLPSDRFSAERTGGSVSTLTIQRTQQEDSAVYLCASSLVGTGSEKLFFGSGTQLSVL.